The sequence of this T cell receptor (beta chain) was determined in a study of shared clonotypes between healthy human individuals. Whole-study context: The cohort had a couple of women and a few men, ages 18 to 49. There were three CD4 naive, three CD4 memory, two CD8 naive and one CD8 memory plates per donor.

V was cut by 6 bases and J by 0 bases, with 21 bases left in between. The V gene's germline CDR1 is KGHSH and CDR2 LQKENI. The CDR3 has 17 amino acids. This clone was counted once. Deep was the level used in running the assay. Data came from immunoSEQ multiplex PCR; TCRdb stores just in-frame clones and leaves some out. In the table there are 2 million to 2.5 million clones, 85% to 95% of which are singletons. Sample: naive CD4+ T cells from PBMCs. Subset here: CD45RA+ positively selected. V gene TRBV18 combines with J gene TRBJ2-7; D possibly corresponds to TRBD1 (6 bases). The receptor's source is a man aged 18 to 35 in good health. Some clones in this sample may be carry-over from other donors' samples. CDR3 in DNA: TGTGCCAGCTCCCAACGCGTGACAGGCCTTAGCTCCTACGAGCAGTACTTC. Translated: CASSQRVTGLSSYEQYF.